This T cell receptor beta chain was recovered during a study of Graves' ophthalmopathy and Graves' hyperthyroidism. On the study more broadly: Over 18 months of follow-up, stable hyperthyroidism required that no ophthalmopathy appear. Study findings and constraints: Ophthalmopathy cases were distinguished from stable hyperthyroidism by a 13-signature model, reaching 85% to 90% sensitivity and 70% to 84% specificity. Blood also carried most expanded thyroid clonotypes exceeding 0.001 frequency.

Turning to this clonotype: Its antigen remains unknown.

None of the included patients had other autoimmune diseases, uncontrolled infections, pregnancy or lactation, as these led to exclusion. Amplified TCR beta CDR3 regions were obtained using RNA transcripts as template. The authors performed first-round RT-PCR with HTBI primers and then a second-round multiplex PCR. In TCRdb, the multiplex PCR reads were re-called with MiXCR into one record per CDR3 protein. Counted here are about 600,000 distinct CDR3 sequences, about two fifths occurring once; the ten biggest clones make up about 4%. The receptor was isolated from an adult man with Graves' hyperthyroidism. Input material: peripheral blood or thyroid tissue (not recorded which).

This chain's CDR3 is CASISDRPPPGYTF. The DNA for the CDR3 is TGTGCCAGCATCTCTGACAGGCCACCTCCTGGCTACACCTTC. The V and J genes are TRBV12-3 or TRBV12-4 and TRBJ1-2; perhaps TRBD1 as D (6 bases). This CDR3 has 14 residues. V shed 7 bases and J shed 7 bases, with 19 bases lying between them.